This T cell receptor beta chain was sequenced during a study of T cell changes during pregnancy in multiple sclerosis. Here immunoSEQ multiplex PCR was the method, and the copy in TCRdb shows in-frame clones only, minus some. The sample includes tens of thousands of clones, approximately 92% seen only once; the top ten take just under 2%. The ends lost 4 bases at V and 1 base at J; junction bases unmatched: 7. Germline V lookup: CDR1 SGHNT, CDR2 YYREEE (reference sequence). The CDR3 has 17 residues. This receptor was taken from a female donor in good health, enrolled as a control in a pregnancy study. This chain connects TRBV5-4 to TRBJ2-2; 10 bases line up with TRBD1. Sequenced here: peripheral blood, sampled in the third trimester of pregnancy. The CDR3 loop reads CASSLGQGPGNTGELFF. CDR3 in DNA: TGTGCCAGCAGCCTGGGACAGGGGCCAGGGAACACCGGGGAGCTGTTTTTT.